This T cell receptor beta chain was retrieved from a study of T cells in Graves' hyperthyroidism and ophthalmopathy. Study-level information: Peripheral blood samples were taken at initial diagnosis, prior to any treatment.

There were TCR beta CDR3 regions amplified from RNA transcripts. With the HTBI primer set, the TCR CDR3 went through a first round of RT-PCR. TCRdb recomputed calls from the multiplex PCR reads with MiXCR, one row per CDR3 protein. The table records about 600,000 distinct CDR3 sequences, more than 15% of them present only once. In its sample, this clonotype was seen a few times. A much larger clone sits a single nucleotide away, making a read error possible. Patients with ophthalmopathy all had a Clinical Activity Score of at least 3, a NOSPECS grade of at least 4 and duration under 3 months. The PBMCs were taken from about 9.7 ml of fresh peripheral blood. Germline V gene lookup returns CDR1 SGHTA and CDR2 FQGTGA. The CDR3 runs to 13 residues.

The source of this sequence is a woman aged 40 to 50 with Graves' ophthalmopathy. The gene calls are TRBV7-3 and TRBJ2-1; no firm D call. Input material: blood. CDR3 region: CASSPTPSNERFF. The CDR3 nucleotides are TGTGCCAGCAGCCCAACCCCCAGCAATGAGCGGTTCTTC. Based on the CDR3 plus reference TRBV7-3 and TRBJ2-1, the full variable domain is GAGVSQTPSNKVTEKGKYVELRCDPISGHTALYWYRQSLGQGPEFLIYFQGTGAADDSGLPNDRFFAVRPEGSVSTLKIQRTERGDSAVYLCASSPTPSNERFFGPGTRLTVL.